A selection of T cell receptor beta chains follows, all from one sample in a study of CXCR3-negative and CXCR3-positive naive CD8 T cells. Using the 5' RACE reads, TCRdb records one entry per CDR3 protein without DNA. The sample has roughly 25,000 distinct CDR3 sequences. The sequenced material came from naive CXCR3- CD8+ T cells from blood. These receptors all come from a human donor in good health. Some clones in this sample may be carry-over from other donors' samples. CDR3s include the opening cysteine and the closing phenylalanine or tryptophan. The size field is filled for only some rows; it gives once, few, many or a size class.

clone size: -
V gene: TRBV28
J gene: TRBJ1-1
CDR3 protein: CASSPTGGWITEAFF

clone size: medium-sized
V gene: TRBV5-1
J gene: TRBJ2-3
CDR3 protein: CASSLAPYQPTDTQYF

clone size: -
V gene: TRBV15
J gene: TRBJ2-7
CDR3 protein: CATSSRQAYEQYF

clone size: -
V gene: TRBV28
J gene: TRBJ2-1
CDR3 protein: CASSPGLHRTVYNEQFF

clone size: -
V gene: TRBV29-1
J gene: TRBJ2-7
CDR3 protein: CSVEGEPYEQYF

clone size: -
V gene: TRBV3-1
J gene: TRBJ2-5
CDR3 protein: CASTERGRGETQYF

clone size: -
V gene: TRBV7-8
J gene: TRBJ2-2
CDR3 protein: CASSPEGGTGELFF

clone size: -
V gene: TRBV21-1
J gene: TRBJ1-1
CDR3 protein: CASSKARQTNTEAFF

clone size: -
V gene: TRBV4-2
J gene: TRBJ1-1
CDR3 protein: CASSMTGERAEAFF

clone size: -
V gene: TRBV19
J gene: TRBJ2-2
CDR3 protein: CASRWEGPGELFF

clone size: -
V gene: TRBV28
J gene: TRBJ2-1
CDR3 protein: CASGATGNEQFF

clone size: -
V gene: TRBV30
J gene: TRBJ2-7
CDR3 protein: CAWNLNRGHEQYF

clone size: -
V gene: TRBV5-1
J gene: TRBJ2-4
CDR3 protein: CASSFTTGDPKNIQYF

clone size: -
V gene: TRBV29-1
J gene: TRBJ2-1
CDR3 protein: CSGDGPQYNEQFF

clone size: -
V gene: TRBV29-1
J gene: TRBJ2-1
CDR3 protein: CSVRPSYNEQFF

clone size: -
V gene: TRBV7-3
J gene: TRBJ1-1
CDR3 protein: CASSRGRGVHTEAFF

clone size: -
V gene: TRBV20-1
J gene: TRBJ2-3
CDR3 protein: CSARGGTGGPRSTDTQYF

clone size: -
V gene: TRBV2
J gene: TRBJ2-1
CDR3 protein: CASTPSGGYHNEQFF

clone size: -
V gene: TRBV15
J gene: TRBJ2-1
CDR3 protein: CATSRDVGEQFF

clone size: -
V gene: TRBV7-6
J gene: TRBJ2-3
CDR3 protein: CASSLASGSTDTQYF

clone size: -
V gene: TRBV7-9
J gene: TRBJ2-7
CDR3 protein: CASSLGLEPYEQYF

clone size: -
V gene: TRBV5-1
J gene: TRBJ2-7
CDR3 protein: CASSLAETGTGAYEQYF

clone size: -
V gene: TRBV5-1
J gene: TRBJ1-1
CDR3 protein: CASSLETGSIEAFF

clone size: -
V gene: TRBV7-8
J gene: TRBJ2-1
CDR3 protein: CASSFRGTALRSEQFF

clone size: -
V gene: TRBV4-2
J gene: TRBJ2-2
CDR3 protein: CASSQRTGDSTGELFF